This T cell receptor beta chain was identified in a study of T cell repertoires in cytomegalovirus infection. This clonotype occurred many times. As yet, its antigen is unknown. The V end was cut by 0 bases, the J end by 3 bases, with 12 bases between. Germline V CDR1 and CDR2: SGHVS, FNYEAQ. This CDR3 is 16 amino acids long. In TCRdb, the reads were re-called with MiXCR into one record per CDR3 protein. The profile covers about 280,000 distinct CDR3 sequences, with 20% to 25% appearing a single time and about 20% taken by the ten largest. Specimen: cultured PBMCs, collected from culture after CMV antigen stimulation. The chain is built from TRBV7-6 and TRBJ1-3; D possibly corresponds to TRBD1 (5 bases). The clonotype originates from a human donor in good health (CMV status not recorded). Some clones in this sample may be carry-over from other donors' samples. In DNA form, the CDR3 reads TGTGCCAGCAGCTTAGCGGGCAGGGAACATGGAAACACCATATATTTT. It encodes CASSLAGREHGNTIYF.